This TCR beta chain stems from a study of glioma-infiltrating T cells after dendritic cell vaccination. The CDR3 is made up of 15 amino acids. Germline loops: CDR1 SGHTA, CDR2 FQGNSA. Deletions cut 5 bases from V and 5 bases from J, with 18 bases between. The protocol was immunoSEQ multiplex PCR, while the TCRdb copy is restricted to in-frame clones and leaves out a portion. The sample carries 85,000 to 110,000 clones, 81% recorded once. The chain employs TRBV7-2 and TRBJ2-5; D is possibly TRBD1 (6 bases). The clonotype was recovered from a human donor with glioblastoma. Sample: blood, taken before dendritic cell vaccination. As DNA, the CDR3 is TGTGCCAGCAGCCCCAGGGGTGCGGAGGTGGAGACCCAGTACTTC. Protein product: CASSPRGAEVETQYF.